The 19 T cell receptor beta chains below come from one sample, sequenced in a study of cytomegalovirus exposure and HLA in healthy donors. The PCR ran on 60 Vbeta and 13 Jbeta primers. Sequenced by immunoSEQ multiplex PCR; TCRdb stores in-frame clones only, minus some. In the table there are about 160,000 clones, about four fifths of which are singletons. The source material was PBMCs. These receptor sequences come from a man aged 25 to 45 in good health and CMV-seronegative.

The rearrangement joins TRBV9 to TRBJ2-2; 7 positions match TRBD2. CDR1 and CDR2 (germline): SGDLS, YYNGEE. V was clipped by 4 bases and J by 2 bases; unmatched bases: 11. The CDR3 is 17 amino acids. The CDR3 protein is CASSNNRLAGNTGELFF. Here the CDR3 DNA reads TGTGCCAGCAGCAACAATCGACTAGCAGGAAACACCGGGGAGCTGTTTTTT. Complete variable domain (other parts from reference TRBV9 and TRBJ2-2): DSGVTQTPKHLITATGQRVTLRCSPRSGDLSVYWYQQSLDQGLQFLIQYYNGEERAKGNILERFSAQQFPDLHSELNLSSLELGDSALYFCASSNNRLAGNTGELFFGEGSRLTVL.

The J gene is TRBJ2-5, the V gene TRBV5-1; TRBD2 matches at 9 bases. The germline CDR1 and CDR2 sequences are SGHRS and YFSETQ. V shed 0 bases and J 1 base; nucleotides not matched to a gene: 4. The CDR3 contains 16 residues. CDR3 residues: CASSLALAGFQETQYF. CDR3 bases: TGCGCCAGCAGCTTGGCCCTAGCGGGGTTCCAAGAGACCCAGTACTTC.

The V and J genes are TRBV27 and TRBJ2-2; 10 bases line up with TRBD1. The germline CDR1 and CDR2 sequences are MNHEY and SMNVEV (reference sequence). This CDR3 spans 16 amino acids. J gave up 1 base and V 9 bases, and 8 bases lay outside the gene matches. The CDR3: CASRPGTGVNTGELFF. The CDR3 DNA is TGTGCCAGTCGTCCCGGGACAGGGGTGAACACCGGGGAGCTGTTTTTT.

DNA for the CDR3: TGTGCCAGCTCCCATGCGGGCTTCTACAATGAGCAGTTCTTC. This codes for CASSHAGFYNEQFF. The rearrangement uses TRBV28 and TRBJ2-1; TRBD2 is a possible D gene (5 bases). CDR1 is MDHEN and CDR2 is SYDVKM in the germline V gene. The V end lost 8 bases, the J end lost 3 bases, and 14 bases lay between the germline ends. This CDR3 region has 14 residues.

With regard to this clone: At the DNA level, this CDR3 is encoded by other sequences in the same sample as well. The V call is TRBV13, the J call TRBJ1-2; 7 bases are a match to TRBD1. There are 16 residues in the CDR3. Looked up from germline, CDR1 is PRHDT and CDR2 is FYEKMQ (reference sequence). The trim removed 6 bases at V and 3 bases at J, leaving 13 bases unmatched. The CDR3 reads CASSWSGTGDYYGYTF. CDR3 nucleotides: TGTGCCAGCAGTTGGTCTGGAACAGGGGACTACTATGGCTACACCTTC. Drawing the rest from reference TRBV13 and TRBJ1-2, the complete variable domain is AAGVIQSPRHLIKEKRETATLKCYPIPRHDTVYWYQQGPGQDPQFLISFYEKMQSDKGSIPDRFSAQQFSDYHSELNMSSLELGDSALYFCASSWSGTGDYYGYTFGSGTRLTVV.

This clone appeared a few times. The CDR3: CASSQDLEGASSYGYTF. The CDR3 nucleotides read TGTGCCAGCAGCCAAGATCTAGAGGGGGCGTCGAGCTATGGCTACACCTTC. This chain joins TRBV4-2 and TRBJ1-2; 7 nucleotides align to TRBD1. J was trimmed by 4 bases and V by 0 bases; bases with no gene match: 11. Germline CDR1 LGHNA, CDR2 YNFKEQ. This CDR3 spans 17 amino acids.

The chain joins TRBV28 to TRBJ2-2, with D tentatively TRBD1 (5 bases). This CDR3 is built from 15 residues. V lost 3 bases and J lost 6, with 14 bases in between. The V gene's germline CDR1 is MDHEN and CDR2 SYDVKM. DNA for the CDR3: TGTGCCAGCAGTTTCTCAGGGCTGGTATCCGGGGAGCTGTTTTTT. The encoded protein is CASSFSGLVSGELFF.

This chain links TRBV13 with TRBJ2-5; a weak D match, TRBD1 (5 bases). The DNA matches TRBJ2-7 better at its end, which makes the J call doubtful. The germline CDR1 and CDR2 sequences are PRHDT and FYEKMQ (reference sequence). The CDR3 consists of 14 residues. CDR3 sequence: CASSLGRGNYEQYF. The DNA for the CDR3 is TGTGCCAGCAGCCTCGGAAGGGGTAACTACGAGCAGTACTTC.

Only a few counts were recorded for this clone. V and J are TRBV7-3 and TRBJ2-1; the D gene is possibly TRBD1 (6 bases). V gave up 8 bases and J gave up 4 bases, with 18 bases separating them. Germline CDR1 is SGHTA and CDR2 is FQGTGA. There are 15 residues in the CDR3. Here the CDR3 reads CASFRGTLTYNEQFF. In DNA, the CDR3 is TGTGCCAGCTTTAGGGGGACATTAACTTACAATGAGCAGTTCTTC.

The chain carries TRBV28 and TRBJ2-7, with unresolved D. The V end lost 3 bases, the J end lost 2 bases, and 11 bases lay between the germline ends. This CDR3 spans 14 amino acids. From germline, CDR1 is MDHEN and CDR2 SYDVKM. The CDR3 loop is CASSFPGTTYEQYF. CDR3 sequence (DNA): TGTGCCAGCAGTTTCCCCGGTACTACCTACGAGCAGTACTTC.

The V call is TRBV12-2, the J call TRBJ1-1; TRBD1 was called by the table and not checked on the DNA. TRBV12-2 is given as a pseudogene. The CDR3 runs to 17 residues. CDR3 sequence (DNA): TGTGCAAGTCGCTGTACTTCCAGGGGAAGAGGGAACACTGAAGCTTTCTTT. Translated: CASRCTSRGRGNTEAFF.

The CDR3 spells CASSFFPLRPSGRSAYNEQFF. Written as DNA, the CDR3 is TGTGCCAGCAGTTTTTTCCCCCTGCGCCCTAGCGGGAGGTCGGCCTACAATGAGCAGTTCTTC. The chain carries TRBV28 and TRBJ2-1; 11 bases map to TRBD2. Germline CDR1 and CDR2: MDHEN and SYDVKM. The CDR3 is made up of 21 amino acids. V was pared by 3 bases and J by 2 bases, with 18 bases of the junction left unmatched.

The rearrangement uses TRBV27 and TRBJ2-1, with TRBD2 matching 16 bases. The J segment lost 9 bases and the V segment lost 2 bases, leaving 1 base of the junction unmatched. The length of the CDR3 is 15 residues. In germline, CDR1 is MNHEY, CDR2 SMNVEV (reference sequence). This CDR3 is CASSLGTSGRGEQFF. Here the CDR3 DNA reads TGTGCCAGCAGTTTAGGGACTAGCGGGAGGGGTGAGCAGTTCTTC.

This chain links TRBV29-1 with TRBJ2-4; 10 nucleotides align to TRBD1. The CDR3 length is 17 residues. Trimming at V came to 0 bases and at J to 2 bases, leaving 7 bases not matched to a gene. From germline, CDR1 is SQVTM and CDR2 ANQGSEA. CDR3 coding DNA: TGCAGCGTTGAAGATATCTTGGACAGGGGGACCAAAAACATTCAGTACTTC. This codes for CSVEDILDRGTKNIQYF.

The V call is TRBV2, the J call TRBJ1-1, with D perhaps matching TRBD1 (6 bases). Looked up from germline, CDR1 is SNHLY and CDR2 is FYNNEI. Trimming stripped 5 bases from V and 7 bases from J, with 14 bases between. The CDR3 contains 13 residues. The CDR3 region is CASSQGPIGEAFF. The CDR3 nucleotides are TGTGCCAGCAGTCAGGGGCCTATCGGTGAAGCTTTCTTT. Drawing the rest from reference TRBV2 and TRBJ1-1, the complete variable domain is EPEVTQTPSHQVTQMGQEVILRCVPISNHLYFYWYRQILGQKVEFLVSFYNNEISEKSEIFDDQFSVERPDGSNFTLKIRSTKLEDSAMYFCASSQGPIGEAFFGQGTRLTVV.

The J gene is TRBJ2-1, the V gene TRBV6-5, with a tentative D call TRBD1 (5 bases). Germline assignment: CDR1 MNHEY and CDR2 SVGAGI. V lost 6 bases and J 0 bases, leaving 12 bases between the germline ends. The CDR3 has 15 residues. The CDR3 coding sequence is TGTGCCAGCAGGGCAAGGGGATTCTCCTACAATGAGCAGTTCTTC. Its protein is CASRARGFSYNEQFF.

This clone was detected a few times. The V call is TRBV7-9, the J call TRBJ1-1, with 7 bases aligning to TRBD1. Germline trimming cut 6 bases from V and 5 bases from J; bases unmatched to any gene: 12. This CDR3 is built from 15 residues. Germline assignment: CDR1 SEHNR and CDR2 FQNEAQ (reference sequence). DNA for the CDR3: TGTGCCAGCAGTCGATCCCACAGGGGCGGGACTGAAGCTTTCTTT. This gives the protein CASSRSHRGGTEAFF.

The chain joins TRBV2 to TRBJ2-3; possible D gene TRBD1, 6 bases. The CDR3 covers 15 residues. V gave up 6 bases and J gave up 2 bases, with 15 bases separating them. The germline V gene has CDR1 SNHLY and CDR2 FYNNEI. The CDR3 here is CASSAGDVSTDTQYF. The CDR3 DNA reads as TGTGCCAGCAGCGCAGGGGATGTTTCCACAGATACGCAGTATTTT.

In DNA form, the CDR3 reads TGCGCCAGCAGCACGGGACTTGGGGAGACCCAGTACTTC. Its protein product is CASSTGLGETQYF. The V gene is TRBV5-1, the J gene TRBJ2-5; possibly TRBD2 for D (6 bases). CDR3 length equals 13 residues. CDR1 is SGHRS, CDR2 YFSETQ, per germline. V lost 4 bases to trimming and J lost 5 bases, with 12 bases between them.